This TCR beta chain originates from a study of blood T cell repertoires in COVID-19. Study summary: COVID-19 samples from acute and convalescent phases originated in the United States, Italy and Spain. PBMCs, B-cell-depleted T cells, or T cells were the source of the cDNA or gDNA that made up the material.

CDR1 and CDR2 from the germline V gene are MGHRA and YSYEKL. J gave up 2 bases and V 0 bases, and 5 bases lay outside the gene matches. The CDR3 runs to 16 residues. As originally analysed: Estimation of nucleated cell counts was performed using reference gene primer amplification. Produced via immunoSEQ multiplex PCR; TCRdb's table is partial and in-frame only. D and trimming come from the DNA, and the V and J calls and clone size come from that table. The data hold a few hundred thousand clones, with around 89% observed a single time. The specimen sequenced was peripheral blood. The gene calls are TRBV4-1 and TRBJ2-3, with 7 positions matching TRBD2. The origin of this receptor is a woman aged 55-69 years with COVID-19, enrolled during active disease. The CDR3 sequence is CASSQDRAGDTDTQYF. The CDR3, as DNA: TGCGCCAGCAGCCAAGATAGGGCGGGGGACACAGATACGCAGTATTTT.